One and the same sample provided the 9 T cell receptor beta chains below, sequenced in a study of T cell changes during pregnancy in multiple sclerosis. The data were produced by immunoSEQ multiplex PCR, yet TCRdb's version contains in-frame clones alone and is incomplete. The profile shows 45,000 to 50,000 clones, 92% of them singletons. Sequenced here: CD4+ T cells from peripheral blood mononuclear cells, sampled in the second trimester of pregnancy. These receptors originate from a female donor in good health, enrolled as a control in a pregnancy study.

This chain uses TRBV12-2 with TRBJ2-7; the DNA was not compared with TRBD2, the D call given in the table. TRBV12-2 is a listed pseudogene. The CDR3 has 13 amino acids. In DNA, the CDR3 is TGTGCAAGTATGTGGGACTACCCCTACGAGCAGTACTTC. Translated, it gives CASMWDYPYEQYF.

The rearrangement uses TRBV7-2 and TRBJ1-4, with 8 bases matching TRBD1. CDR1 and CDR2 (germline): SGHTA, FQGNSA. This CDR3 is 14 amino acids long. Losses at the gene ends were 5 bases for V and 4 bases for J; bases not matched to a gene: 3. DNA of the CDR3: TGTGCCAGCAGCCGGACAGGGAATAATGAAAAACTGTTTTTT. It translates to CASSRTGNNEKLFF.

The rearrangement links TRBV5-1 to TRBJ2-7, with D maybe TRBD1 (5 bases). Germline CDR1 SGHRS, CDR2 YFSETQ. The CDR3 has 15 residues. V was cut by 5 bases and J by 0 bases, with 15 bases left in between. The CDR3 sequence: CASSLGQDRSYEQYF. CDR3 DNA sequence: TGCGCCAGCAGTCTGGGGCAGGATCGCTCCTACGAGCAGTACTTC.

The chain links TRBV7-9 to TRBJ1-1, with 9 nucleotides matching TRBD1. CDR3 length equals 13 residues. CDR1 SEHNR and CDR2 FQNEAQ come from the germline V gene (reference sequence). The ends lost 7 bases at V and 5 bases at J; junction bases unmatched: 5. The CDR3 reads CASTLTGGTEAFF. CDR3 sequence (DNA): TGTGCCAGCACCCTGACAGGGGGAACTGAAGCTTTCTTT.

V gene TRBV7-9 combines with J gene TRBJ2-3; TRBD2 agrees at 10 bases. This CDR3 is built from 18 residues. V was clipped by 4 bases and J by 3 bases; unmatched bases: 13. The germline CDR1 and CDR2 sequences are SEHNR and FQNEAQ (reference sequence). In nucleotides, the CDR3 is TGTGCCAGCAGCTGGAGTGGTGGTAGCGGGGGGAAAACAGATACGCAGTATTTT. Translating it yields CASSWSGGSGGKTDTQYF.

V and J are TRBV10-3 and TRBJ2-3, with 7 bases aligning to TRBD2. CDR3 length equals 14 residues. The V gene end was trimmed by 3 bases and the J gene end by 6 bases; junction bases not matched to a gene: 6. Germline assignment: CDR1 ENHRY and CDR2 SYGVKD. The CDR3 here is CAISEGTIFDTQYF. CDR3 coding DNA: TGTGCCATCAGTGAAGGGACTATCTTTGATACGCAGTATTTT.

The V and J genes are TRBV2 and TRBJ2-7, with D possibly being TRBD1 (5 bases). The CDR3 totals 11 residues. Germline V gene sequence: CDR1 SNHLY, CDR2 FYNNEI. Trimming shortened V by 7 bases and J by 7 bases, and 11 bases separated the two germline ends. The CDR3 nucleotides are TGTGCCAGCACGGACATGGGTGAGCAGTACTTC. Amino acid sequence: CASTDMGEQYF.

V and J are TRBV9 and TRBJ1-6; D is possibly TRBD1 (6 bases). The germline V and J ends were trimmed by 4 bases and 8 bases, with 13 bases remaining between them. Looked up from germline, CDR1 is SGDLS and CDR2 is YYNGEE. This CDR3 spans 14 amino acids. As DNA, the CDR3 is TGTGCCAGCAGCACAGGGTCAGTCGATTCACCCCTCCACTTT. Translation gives CASSTGSVDSPLHF.

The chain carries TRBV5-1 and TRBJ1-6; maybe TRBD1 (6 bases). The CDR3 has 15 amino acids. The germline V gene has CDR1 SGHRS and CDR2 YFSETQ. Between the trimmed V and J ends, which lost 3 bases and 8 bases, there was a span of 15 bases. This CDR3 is CASSSQGQRDSPLHF. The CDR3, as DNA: TGCGCCAGCAGCTCACAGGGTCAAAGGGATTCACCCCTCCACTTT.